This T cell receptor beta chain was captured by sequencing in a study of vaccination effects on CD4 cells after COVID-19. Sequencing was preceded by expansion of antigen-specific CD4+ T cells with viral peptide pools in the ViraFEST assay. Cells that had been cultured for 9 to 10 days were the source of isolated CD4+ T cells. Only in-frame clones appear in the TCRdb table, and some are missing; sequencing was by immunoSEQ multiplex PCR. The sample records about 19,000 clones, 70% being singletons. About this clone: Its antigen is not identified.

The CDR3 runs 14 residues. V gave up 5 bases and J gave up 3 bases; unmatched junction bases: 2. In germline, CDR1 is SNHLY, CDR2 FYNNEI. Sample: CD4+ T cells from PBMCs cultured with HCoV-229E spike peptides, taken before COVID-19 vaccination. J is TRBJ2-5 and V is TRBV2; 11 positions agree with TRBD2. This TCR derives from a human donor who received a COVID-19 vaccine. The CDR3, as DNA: TGTGCCAGCAGTCCGGGACTAGCGGAAGAGACCCAGTACTTC. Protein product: CASSPGLAEETQYF.